The source of this T cell receptor (beta chain) is a study of CD8+ T cells in alopecia areata. Whole-study context: Each of the treated patients was given oral tofacitinib, 5 to 10 mg twice daily, for moderate-to-severe alopecia areata. Study-wide results and limits: Although TCR sharing was seen in mice, sharing across patients was less clear, possibly for HLA-related reasons. Alopecia totalis/universalis scalp especially showed more expanded CD8+ clones than normal scalp.

In regard to this clone: The antigen is not known.

Extracted RNA was reverse transcribed, and the resulting cDNA served as sequencing template. Generated by immunoSEQ multiplex PCR, the TCRdb table keeps only in-frame clones and is missing some. Here the sample spans over 150,000 clones, roughly 63% being singletons. From germline, CDR1 is SGHTA and CDR2 FQGNSA. The V end lost 1 base, the J end lost 5 bases, and 8 bases lay between the germline ends. The CDR3 extends over 14 amino acids. Patients with alopecia areata provided lesional scalp punch biopsies as well as peripheral blood. This sequence was found in a human donor with alopecia areata. Here the sequenced sample was CD4+ T cells sorted from blood, taken at week 0. V and J are TRBV7-2 and TRBJ2-2; the D call may be TRBD1 or TRBD2 (5 bases each). CDR3 residues: CASSLVRETGELFF. CDR3 DNA sequence: TGTGCCAGCAGCTTAGTCAGGGAGACCGGGGAGCTGTTTTTT.